These T cell receptor beta chains were read from a single sample in a study of early T cells in non-severe SARS-CoV-2 infection. TCRdb re-called the 5' RACE reads through MiXCR, storing one row per CDR3 protein. The sample records roughly 99,000 distinct CDR3 sequences, approximately 12% being singletons. The sequencing here drew on whole blood, taken at baseline. The receptors here all came from an adult who was a healthcare worker with PCR-confirmed SARS-CoV-2 infection or an uninfected control (not recorded which). Each CDR3 is given with its conserved first and last residue. A D gene is named only where the DNA matches it firmly. Clone size is stated in some rows and not others, as once, few, many or a class when expanded.

d_gene	j_gene	v_gene	len	abundance	CDR3nt	CDR3aa
TRBD2	TRBJ2-1	TRBV24-1	17	-	TGTGCCACCAGTGCCCAGACTAGCGGGTACTCCTACAATGAGCAGTTCTTC	CATSAQTSGYSYNEQFF
-	TRBJ2-1	TRBV5-1	12	few	TGCGCCAGCAGCTTGTTCTCCGGGGAGCAGTTCTTC	CASSLFSGEQFF
-	TRBJ2-7	TRBV19	11	many	TGTGCCAGTAGTATATGGAACGAGCAGTACTTC	CASSIWNEQYF
TRBD2	TRBJ2-7	TRBV20-1	15	many	TGCAGTGCTAGCGGGCGGGGACTAGCGGCCTACGAGCAGTACTTC	CSASGRGLAAYEQYF
TRBD2	TRBJ2-2	TRBV3-1	18	few	TGTGCCAGCAGCCAAGGACTAGCGGGAGTGGCGGCGACCGGGGAGCTGTTTTTT	CASSQGLAGVAATGELFF
TRBD1	TRBJ1-6	TRBV5-6	14	few	TGTGCCAGCACCCGGACAGGGGGTATTTCACCCCTCCACTTT	CASTRTGGISPLHF
-	TRBJ2-1	TRBV12-5	14	few	TGTGCTAGTGGTTTGAGCCGGATGGACAATGAGCAGTTCTTC	CASGLSRMDNEQFF
-	TRBJ2-3	TRBV3-1	13	-	TGTGCCAGCAGCCAATCTGGTACAGATACGCAGTATTTT	CASSQSGTDTQYF
TRBD1	TRBJ1-2	TRBV29-1	11	-	TGCAGCTCACAGGGGGCGCTTGGCTACACCTTC	CSSQGALGYTF
-	TRBJ1-1	TRBV30	12	many	TGTGCCTGGGAGGGAGGGTTCACTGAAGCTTTCTTT	CAWEGGFTEAFF
TRBD2	TRBJ2-3	TRBV28	15	-	TGTGCCAGCAGTTTAGGCGGGGGGGCGCAAGATACGCAGTATTTT	CASSLGGGAQDTQYF
TRBD1	TRBJ1-1	TRBV29-1	15	-	TGCAGCGTTGCGGGACAGGGCGGGTATGCAGTGGATGCTTTCTTT	CSVAGQGGYAVDAFF
-	TRBJ2-2	TRBV2	14	many	TGTGCCAGCGCTCCCACAGGGAACACCGGGGAGCTGTTTTTT	CASAPTGNTGELFF
-	TRBJ2-7	TRBV10-1	14	-	TGCGCCAGCAGTGAGTCGGCCCCTGAGGGCGAGCAGTACTTC	CASSESAPEGEQYF
TRBD1	TRBJ2-7	TRBV7-3	13	many	TGTGCCAGCAGCCCGACAGGGTACGGCGAGCAGTACTTC	CASSPTGYGEQYF
-	TRBJ2-1	TRBV7-6	14	-	TGTGCCAGCAGCTTACGACAGAATTACAATGAGCAGTTCTTC	CASSLRQNYNEQFF
-	TRBJ2-1	TRBV12-3/TRBV12-4	15	many	TGTGCCAGCAGTTTTGACGCCCAGGCTTTTAATGAGCAGTTCTTC	CASSFDAQAFNEQFF
TRBD2	TRBJ2-3	TRBV19	18	many	TGTGCCAGTAGTGGCGGAGCGGGGGGTTACGTAGGCACAGATACGCAGTATTTT	CASSGGAGGYVGTDTQYF
TRBD2	TRBJ2-3	TRBV12-3/TRBV12-4	15	few	TGTGCCAGCAGTCGGACTAGCGGGGTCACAGATACGCAGTATTTT	CASSRTSGVTDTQYF
-	TRBJ1-6	TRBV21-1	18	few	TGTGCCAGCAGCATAGGGACAGGGGGCGATGATACGAATTCACCCCTCCACTTT	CASSIGTGGDDTNSPLHF
-	TRBJ2-1	TRBV24-1	15	many	TGTGCCACCAGTGATGGGGGGGCGGCCTACAATGAGCAGTTCTTC	CATSDGGAAYNEQFF
TRBD1	TRBJ2-7	TRBV18	13	-	TGTGCCAGCTCACCAAGCGGGGACAGGGGGTCGTACTTC	CASSPSGDRGSYF
-	TRBJ2-1	TRBV7-3	16	few	TGTGCCAGCAGCGCCTACGTGGACTCCCGACGCAATGAGCAGTTCTTC	CASSAYVDSRRNEQFF
-	TRBJ1-2	TRBV30	12	-	TGTGCCTGGGGCACCTTGGGCATCGGCTACACCTTC	CAWGTLGIGYTF
TRBD1	TRBJ2-1	TRBV9	13	-	TGTGCCAGCAGCGTAGGAGGGGGGACAGGGCAGTTCTTC	CASSVGGGTGQFF
TRBD1	TRBJ2-5	TRBV12-3/TRBV12-4	15	many	TGTGCCAGCAGTTTAGACGGGACAGCTCTAGAGACCCAGTACTTC	CASSLDGTALETQYF
-	TRBJ1-5	TRBV7-9	16	few	TGTGCCAGCAGCTCCAGGACGGGTGATAGCAATCAGCCCCAGCATTTT	CASSSRTGDSNQPQHF
TRBD2	TRBJ2-2	TRBV7-3	16	many	TGTGCCAGCAGCTTAACGGGACTAGATAACACCGGGGAGCTGTTTTTT	CASSLTGLDNTGELFF
-	TRBJ1-2	TRBV29-1	10	-	TGCAGCGTTGATAGCGATGGCTACACCTTC	CSVDSDGYTF
TRBD2	TRBJ2-7	TRBV11-2	14	few	TGTGCCAGCAGCCCACTAGCGGGGAAGGGAGAGCAGTACTTC	CASSPLAGKGEQYF
-	TRBJ1-1	TRBV12-3/TRBV12-4	14	many	TGTGCCAGCAGTTTCAGGCAGCTGAACACTGAAGCTTTCTTT	CASSFRQLNTEAFF
-	TRBJ1-1	TRBV28	14	few	TGTGCCAGCACTCGAGCGGGGGGCCGCACTGAAGCTTTCTTT	CASTRAGGRTEAFF
-	TRBJ1-2	TRBV6-1	13	-	TGTGCCAGCAGTGCCGGCGGCCCCTATGGCTACACCTTC	CASSAGGPYGYTF
TRBD2	TRBJ2-7	TRBV11-3	16	many	TGTGCCAGCAGCCGCTCCGGGAGCGGGACCACCTACGAGCAGTACTTC	CASSRSGSGTTYEQYF
-	TRBJ2-6	TRBV14	17	many	TGTGCCAGCAGCCAAGACGGGCGGAAATCTGGGGCCAACGTCCTGACTTTC	CASSQDGRKSGANVLTF
-	TRBJ2-1	TRBV7-9	17	few	TGTGCCAGCAGCTCAGGGCTAAGCGGGCTAAACTACAATGAGCAGTTCTTC	CASSSGLSGLNYNEQFF
-	TRBJ2-3	TRBV20-1	12	few	TGCAGTGCTAGTAGGGCTTCCTCGAGGGAGTATTTT	CSASRASSREYF
TRBD2	TRBJ2-1	TRBV11-1	15	-	TGTGCCAGCAGCCAAGGACTAGCGGGGGTCGATGAGCAGTTCTTC	CASSQGLAGVDEQFF
-	TRBJ2-7	TRBV11-2	15	few	TGTGCCAGCAGCTTAGCCCTATCTTTCGCCTACGAGCAGTACTTC	CASSLALSFAYEQYF
-	TRBJ1-5	TRBV2	16	few	TGTGCCAGCAGCGCATGGGGCGGGGCGCCGGGTCAGCCCCAGCATTTT	CASSAWGGAPGQPQHF
-	TRBJ2-5	TRBV5-1	18	-	TGCGCCAGCAGCTCGGCTGGTGTCCGTAGGGAGATACCGGAGACCCAGTACTTC	CASSSAGVRREIPETQYF
TRBD1	TRBJ2-6	TRBV12-3/TRBV12-4	18	few	TGTGCCAGTCGGAGGGACAGGGGATTAAATGCTGGGGCCAACGTCCTGACTTTC	CASRRDRGLNAGANVLTF
-	TRBJ1-1	TRBV7-2	12	many	TGTGCCAGCAGCTCCCCATTCTCGACAGCTTTCTTT	CASSSPFSTAFF
-	TRBJ2-1	TRBV11-2	15	many	TGTGCCAGCAGCCTCGGTCAGGGGAGATGGAATGAGCAGTTCTTC	CASSLGQGRWNEQFF
-	TRBJ2-6	TRBV28	13	-	TGTGCCAGCAGTTTCATGGGAGCCAGGGTCCTGACTTTC	CASSFMGARVLTF
-	TRBJ2-2	TRBV7-9	13	few	TGTGCCAGCAGGCTTTTGAACACCGGGGAGCTGTTTTTT	CASRLLNTGELFF
-	TRBJ2-1	TRBV20-1	14	-	TGCAGTGCTAGGGGATTGGGACGGGGCAATGAGCAGTTCTTC	CSARGLGRGNEQFF
TRBD2	TRBJ2-1	TRBV7-8	18	-	TGTGCCAGCAGCTTACCCCGGACTAGCGGGATACCCTACAATGAGCAGTTCTTC	CASSLPRTSGIPYNEQFF
-	TRBJ2-7	TRBV28	14	-	TGTGCCAGCCACTTCGCCGGCAGCTCCTACGAGCAGTACTTC	CASHFAGSSYEQYF
TRBD2	TRBJ2-5	TRBV2	16	few	TGTGCCAGCACCCTGGGACTAGCGGGATACCAAGAGACCCAGTACTTC	CASTLGLAGYQETQYF
-	TRBJ2-6	TRBV11-2	19	-	TGTGCCAGCAGCTCGAACCGGGACGGACCTACCTCTGGGGCCAACGTCCTGACTTTC	CASSSNRDGPTSGANVLTF
-	TRBJ2-7	TRBV27	15	few	TGTGCCAGCAGTTGGGCCGGGGGACCGGACTACGAGCAGTACTTC	CASSWAGGPDYEQYF
TRBD2	TRBJ2-3	TRBV6-1	17	few	TGTGCCAGCAGTGCGGAAAAGCGGGGAATCGTCACAGATACGCAGTATTTT	CASSAEKRGIVTDTQYF
-	TRBJ2-5	TRBV28	15	few	TGTGCCAGCAGTTTTTATAGGACTCCCCAAGAGACCCAGTACTTC	CASSFYRTPQETQYF
-	TRBJ2-1	TRBV7-9	12	few	TGTGCCCTGGGACCCATGAGCAATGAGCAGTTCTTC	CALGPMSNEQFF